Reported below is one T cell receptor (beta chain). Antigen unknown. The repertoire was sequenced with immunoSEQ multiplex PCR; TCRdb's copy has only in-frame clones and lacks some. The repertoire holds some 98,000 clones, about 88% seen once, with about 17% in the top ten. This sample was taken from a study of T cell responses to AZD1222 COVID-19 vaccine. Regarding the study as a whole: Among those given AZD1222, only 5 to 7 were seropositive at baseline. The study reported that nearly half of spike-specific TCRs target unmutated variant regions. Spike was spanned by vaccine-associated CD4 TCRs, which were dominant at 160-218 and 743-854. In a largely white British group with more females than males, clonal diversity was possibly underestimated.

The specimen was peripheral blood, collected 28 days after the second AZD1222 dose. This clonotype originated in an adult who received the AZD1222 COVID-19 vaccine.

The CDR3 sequence: CASSLPTGLTGELFF. The CDR3 region has the DNA TGCGCCAGCAGCTTACCGACAGGGTTGACCGGGGAGCTGTTTTTT. The V call is TRBV5-1, the J call TRBJ2-2, with 7 bases identical to TRBD1. The CDR3 extends over 15 amino acids. J was trimmed by 5 bases and V by 2 bases; bases with no gene match: 6. In germline, CDR1 is SGHRS, CDR2 YFSETQ.